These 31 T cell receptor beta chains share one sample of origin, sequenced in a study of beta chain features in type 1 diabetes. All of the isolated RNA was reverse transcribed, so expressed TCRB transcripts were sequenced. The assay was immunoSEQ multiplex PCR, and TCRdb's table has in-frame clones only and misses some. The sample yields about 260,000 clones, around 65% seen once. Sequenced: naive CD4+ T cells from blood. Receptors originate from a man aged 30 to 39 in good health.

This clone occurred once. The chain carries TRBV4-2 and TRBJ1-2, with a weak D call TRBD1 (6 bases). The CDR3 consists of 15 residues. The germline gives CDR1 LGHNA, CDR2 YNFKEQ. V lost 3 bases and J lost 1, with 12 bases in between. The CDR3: CASSQESRGNYGYTF. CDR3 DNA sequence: TGTGCCAGCAGCCAGGAGAGCAGGGGTAACTATGGCTACACCTTC.

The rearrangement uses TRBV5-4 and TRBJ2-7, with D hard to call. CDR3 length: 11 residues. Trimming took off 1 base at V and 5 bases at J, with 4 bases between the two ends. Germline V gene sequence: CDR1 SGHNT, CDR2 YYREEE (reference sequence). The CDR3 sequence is CASSLYDEQYF. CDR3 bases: TGTGCCAGCAGCTTGTACGACGAGCAGTACTTC. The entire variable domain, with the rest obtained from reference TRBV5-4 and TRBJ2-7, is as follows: ETGVTQSPTHLIKTRGQQVTLRCSSQSGHNTVSWYQQALGQGPQFIFQYYREEENGRGNFPPRFSGLQFPNYSSELNVNALELDDSALYLCASSLYDEQYFGPGTRLTVT.

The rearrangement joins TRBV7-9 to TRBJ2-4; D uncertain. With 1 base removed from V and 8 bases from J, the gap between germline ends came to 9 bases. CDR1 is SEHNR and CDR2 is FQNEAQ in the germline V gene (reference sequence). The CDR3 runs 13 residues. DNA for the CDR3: TGTGCCAGCAGCTTAGACACCGCGGACATTCAGTACTTC. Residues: CASSLDTADIQYF.

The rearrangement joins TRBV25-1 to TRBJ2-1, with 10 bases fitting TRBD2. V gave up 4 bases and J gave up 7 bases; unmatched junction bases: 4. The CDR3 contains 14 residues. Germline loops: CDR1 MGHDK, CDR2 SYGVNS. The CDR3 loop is CASSASGSWNEQFF. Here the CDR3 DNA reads TGTGCCAGCAGTGCTAGCGGGAGTTGGAATGAGCAGTTCTTC.

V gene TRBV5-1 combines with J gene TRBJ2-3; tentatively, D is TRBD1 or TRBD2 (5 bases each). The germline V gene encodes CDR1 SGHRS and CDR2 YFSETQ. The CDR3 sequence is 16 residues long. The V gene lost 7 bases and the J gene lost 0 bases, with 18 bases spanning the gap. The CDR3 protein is CASFREGSGSTDTQYF. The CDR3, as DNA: TGCGCCAGCTTCCGAGAGGGGAGCGGCAGCACAGATACGCAGTATTTT.

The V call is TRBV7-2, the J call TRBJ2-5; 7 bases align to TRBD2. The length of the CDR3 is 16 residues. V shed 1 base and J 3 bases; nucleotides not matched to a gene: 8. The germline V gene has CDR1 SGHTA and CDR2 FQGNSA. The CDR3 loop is CASSLVASGRKETQYF. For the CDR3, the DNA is TGTGCCAGCAGCTTAGTGGCTAGCGGCAGGAAAGAGACCCAGTACTTC.

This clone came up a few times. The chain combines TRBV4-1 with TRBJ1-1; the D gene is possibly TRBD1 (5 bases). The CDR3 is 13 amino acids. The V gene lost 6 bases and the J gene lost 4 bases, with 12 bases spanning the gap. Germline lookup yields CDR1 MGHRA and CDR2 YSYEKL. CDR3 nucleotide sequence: TGCGCCAGCAGTCGAACAGGCCGCACTGAAGCTTTCTTT. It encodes CASSRTGRTEAFF.

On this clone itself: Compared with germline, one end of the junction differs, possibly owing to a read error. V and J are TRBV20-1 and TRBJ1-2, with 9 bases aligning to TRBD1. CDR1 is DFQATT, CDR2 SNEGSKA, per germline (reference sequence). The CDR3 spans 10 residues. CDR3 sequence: CSAMGQGLYF. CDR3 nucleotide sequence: TGCAGTGCTATGGGACAGGGCCTCTACTTC.

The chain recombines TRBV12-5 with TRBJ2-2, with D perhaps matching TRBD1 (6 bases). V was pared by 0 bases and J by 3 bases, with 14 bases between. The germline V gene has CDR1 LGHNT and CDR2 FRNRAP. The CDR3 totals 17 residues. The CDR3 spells CASGLVLTGTYTGELFF. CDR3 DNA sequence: TGTGCTAGTGGTTTGGTGTTAACAGGGACATACACCGGGGAGCTGTTTTTT.

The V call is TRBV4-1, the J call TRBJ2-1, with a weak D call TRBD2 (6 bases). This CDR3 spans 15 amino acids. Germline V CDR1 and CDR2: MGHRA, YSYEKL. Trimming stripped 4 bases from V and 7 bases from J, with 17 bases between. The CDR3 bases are TGCGCCAGCAGCCCCGGGACTTCACCTGGGAATGAGCAGTTCTTC. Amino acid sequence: CASSPGTSPGNEQFF.

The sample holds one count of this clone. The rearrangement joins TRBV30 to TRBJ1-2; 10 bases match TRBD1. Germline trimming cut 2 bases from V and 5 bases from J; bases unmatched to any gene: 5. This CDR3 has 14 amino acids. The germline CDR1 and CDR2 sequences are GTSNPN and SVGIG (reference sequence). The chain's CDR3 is CAWSPWTGGYGYTF. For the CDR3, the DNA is TGTGCCTGGAGTCCATGGACAGGGGGGTATGGCTACACCTTC.

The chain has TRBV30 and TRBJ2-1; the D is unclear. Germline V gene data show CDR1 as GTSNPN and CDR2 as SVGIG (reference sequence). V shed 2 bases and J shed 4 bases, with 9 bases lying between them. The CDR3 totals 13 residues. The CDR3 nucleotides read TGTGCCTGGAGTACCCCACCTTACAATGAGCAGTTCTTC. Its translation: CAWSTPPYNEQFF.

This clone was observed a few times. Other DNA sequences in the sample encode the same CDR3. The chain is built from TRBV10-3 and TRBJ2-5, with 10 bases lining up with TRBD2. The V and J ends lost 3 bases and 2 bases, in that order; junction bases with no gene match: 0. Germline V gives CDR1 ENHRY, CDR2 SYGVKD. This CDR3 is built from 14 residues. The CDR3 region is CAISEAGGQETQYF. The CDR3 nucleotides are TGTGCCATCAGTGAAGCGGGAGGGCAAGAGACCCAGTACTTC.

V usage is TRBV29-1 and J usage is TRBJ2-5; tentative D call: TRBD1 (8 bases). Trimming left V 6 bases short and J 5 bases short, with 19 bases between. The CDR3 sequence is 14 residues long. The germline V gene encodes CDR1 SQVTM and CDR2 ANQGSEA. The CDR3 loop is CSVTNRGGTETQYF. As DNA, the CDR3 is TGCAGCGTCACCAACAGGGGGGGAACTGAGACCCAGTACTTC.

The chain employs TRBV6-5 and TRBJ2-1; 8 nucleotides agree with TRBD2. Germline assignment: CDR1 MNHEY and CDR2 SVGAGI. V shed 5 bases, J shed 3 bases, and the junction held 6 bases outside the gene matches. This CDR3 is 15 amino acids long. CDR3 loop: CASSRFTSGYNEQFF. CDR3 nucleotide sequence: TGTGCCAGCAGTCGTTTTACTAGCGGCTACAATGAGCAGTTCTTC.

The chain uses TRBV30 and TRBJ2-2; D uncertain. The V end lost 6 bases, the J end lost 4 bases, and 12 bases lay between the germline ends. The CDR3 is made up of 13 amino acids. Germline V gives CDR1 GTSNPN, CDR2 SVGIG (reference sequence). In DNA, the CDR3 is TGTGCCTGTCCCCACCCCCTCACCGGGGAGCTGTTTTTT. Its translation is CACPHPLTGELFF.

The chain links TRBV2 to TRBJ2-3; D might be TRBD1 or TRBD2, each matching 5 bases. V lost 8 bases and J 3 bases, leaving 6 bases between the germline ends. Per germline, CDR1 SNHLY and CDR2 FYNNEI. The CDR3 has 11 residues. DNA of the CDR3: TGTGCCAGCGGGGGAACAGATACGCAGTATTTT. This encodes CASGGTDTQYF.

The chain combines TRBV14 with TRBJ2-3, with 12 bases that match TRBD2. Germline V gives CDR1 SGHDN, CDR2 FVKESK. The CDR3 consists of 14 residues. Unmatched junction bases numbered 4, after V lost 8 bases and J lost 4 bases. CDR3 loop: CASRLAGEADTQYF. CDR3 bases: TGTGCCAGCCGACTAGCGGGAGAAGCAGATACGCAGTATTTT.

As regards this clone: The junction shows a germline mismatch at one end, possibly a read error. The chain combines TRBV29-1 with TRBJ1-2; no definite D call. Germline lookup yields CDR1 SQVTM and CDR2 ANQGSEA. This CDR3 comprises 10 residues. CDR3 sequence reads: CSVGNDGYTF. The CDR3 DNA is TGCAGCGTTGGTAACGATGGCTACACCTTC. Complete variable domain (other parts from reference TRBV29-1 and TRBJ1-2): SAVISQKPSRDICQRGTSLTIQCQVDSQVTMMFWYRQQPGQSLTLIATANQGSEATYESGFVIDKFPISRPNLTFSTLTVSNMSPEDSSIYLCSVGNDGYTFGSGTRLTVV.

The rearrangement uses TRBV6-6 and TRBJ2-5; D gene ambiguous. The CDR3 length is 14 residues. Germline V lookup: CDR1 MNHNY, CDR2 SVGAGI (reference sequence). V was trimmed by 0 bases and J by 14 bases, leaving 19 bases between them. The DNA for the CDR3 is TGTGCCAGCAGTTACTCGAAGACCCGGTCCTCGGTATACTTC. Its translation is CASSYSKTRSSVYF.

The CDR3 spells CAWSVQDPGELFF. CDR3 bases: TGTGCCTGGAGTGTACAAGATCCCGGGGAGCTGTTTTTT. This chain joins TRBV30 and TRBJ2-2; D is ambiguous. The germline gives CDR1 GTSNPN, CDR2 SVGIG (reference sequence). CDR3 size: 13 residues. V lost 0 bases, J lost 6 bases, and 8 bases lay in between.

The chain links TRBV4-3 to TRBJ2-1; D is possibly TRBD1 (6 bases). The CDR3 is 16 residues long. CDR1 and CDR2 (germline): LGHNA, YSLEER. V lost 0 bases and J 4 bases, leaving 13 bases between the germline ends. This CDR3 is CASSQDWGLTYNEQFF. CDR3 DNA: TGCGCCAGCAGCCAAGATTGGGGGCTTACATACAATGAGCAGTTCTTC.

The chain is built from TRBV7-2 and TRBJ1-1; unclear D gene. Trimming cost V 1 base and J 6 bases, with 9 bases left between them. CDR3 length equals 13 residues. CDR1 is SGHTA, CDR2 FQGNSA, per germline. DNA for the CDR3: TGTGCCAGCAGCTTAGGACATTCCCCTGAAGCTTTCTTT. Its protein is CASSLGHSPEAFF.

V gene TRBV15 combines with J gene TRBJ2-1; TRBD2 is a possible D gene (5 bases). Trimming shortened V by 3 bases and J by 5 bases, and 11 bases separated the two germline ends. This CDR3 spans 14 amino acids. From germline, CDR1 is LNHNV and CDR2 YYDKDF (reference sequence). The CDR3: CATSRESGDNEQFF. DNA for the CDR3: TGTGCCACCAGCAGGGAGAGCGGCGACAATGAGCAGTTCTTC.

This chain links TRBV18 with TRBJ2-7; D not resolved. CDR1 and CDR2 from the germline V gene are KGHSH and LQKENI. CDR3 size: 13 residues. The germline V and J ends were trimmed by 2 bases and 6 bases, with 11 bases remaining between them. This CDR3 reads CASSPSGVGEQYF. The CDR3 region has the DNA TGTGCCAGCTCACCATCGGGTGTGGGCGAGCAGTACTTC.

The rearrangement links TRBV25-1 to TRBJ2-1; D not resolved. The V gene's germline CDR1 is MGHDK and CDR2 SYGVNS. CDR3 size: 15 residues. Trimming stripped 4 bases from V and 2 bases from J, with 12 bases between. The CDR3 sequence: CASSGVGFTYNEQFF. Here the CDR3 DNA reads TGTGCCAGCAGTGGCGTAGGTTTTACCTACAATGAGCAGTTCTTC.

CDR3 region: CASSLGLAVQETQYF. Here the CDR3 DNA reads TGTGCCAGCAGCTTAGGGCTAGCGGTCCAAGAGACCCAGTACTTC. The chain has TRBV7-2 and TRBJ2-5; 7 bases line up with TRBD2. Trimming at V came to 1 base and at J to 1 base, leaving 3 bases not matched to a gene. This CDR3 has 15 residues. Germline loops: CDR1 SGHTA, CDR2 FQGNSA.

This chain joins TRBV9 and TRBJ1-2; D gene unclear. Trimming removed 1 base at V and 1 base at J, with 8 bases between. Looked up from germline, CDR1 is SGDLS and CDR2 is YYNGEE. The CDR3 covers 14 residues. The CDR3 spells CASSVTAGNYGYTF. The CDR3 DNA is TGTGCCAGCAGCGTAACAGCCGGTAACTATGGCTACACCTTC.

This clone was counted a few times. CDR3 region: CASSLTSGYNEQFF. In DNA, the CDR3 is TGTGCCAGCAGTTTGACTAGCGGATACAATGAGCAGTTCTTC. The chain uses TRBV27 and TRBJ2-1; 9 bases align to TRBD2. Germline V CDR1 and CDR2: MNHEY, SMNVEV (reference sequence). This CDR3 spans 14 amino acids. After removal of 3 bases from V and 4 bases from J, the junction contained 1 base not matched to a gene.

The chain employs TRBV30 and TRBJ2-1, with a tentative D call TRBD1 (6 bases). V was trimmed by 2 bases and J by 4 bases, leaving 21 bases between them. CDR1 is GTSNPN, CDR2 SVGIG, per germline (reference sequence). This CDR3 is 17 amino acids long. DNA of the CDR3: TGTGCCTGGAGTTCCTCTCCAGGGGTGGCGAATTACAATGAGCAGTTCTTC. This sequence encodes CAWSSSPGVANYNEQFF.

CDR3 protein: CASSRLAGVNNEQFF. The CDR3 DNA reads as TGCGCCAGCAGCCGCCTAGCGGGAGTCAACAATGAGCAGTTCTTC. This sequence joins TRBV4-1 and TRBJ2-1; 10 bases align to TRBD2. The germline gives CDR1 MGHRA, CDR2 YSYEKL. Trimming at V came to 4 bases and at J to 5 bases, leaving 5 bases not matched to a gene. CDR3 length: 15 residues.